This is a list of T cell receptor beta chains from one sample in a study of control samples from healthy donors and cancer patients. Only in-frame clones appear in the TCRdb table, and some are missing; sequencing was by immunoSEQ multiplex PCR. Found here are about 180,000 clones, roughly 94% of them singletons; the top ten hold 1.2% to 1.5%. The sample consisted of blood. These receptor sequences come from a young woman in good health. Both conserved end residues are part of each CDR3. The D gene is left open where the match is weak. Size is stated for part of the rows, as once, few or many counts, or as a class when the clone is expanded.

J gene	clone size	D gene	CDR3 length	V gene	CDR3 protein	CDR3 DNA
TRBJ2-3	.	.	14	TRBV10-3	CAISNSGSLDTQYF	TGTGCCATCAGCAATTCCGGGAGCCTCGATACGCAGTATTTT
TRBJ1-2	.	.	13	TRBV27	CANSLGAGYGYTF	TGTGCCAACAGCCTGGGGGCTGGCTATGGCTACACCTTC
TRBJ1-2	once	.	14	TRBV6-5	CASSYSGGHYGYTF	TGTGCCAGCAGTTACTCGGGAGGACACTATGGCTACACCTTC
TRBJ2-1	once	.	14	TRBV6-6	CASSLASIHNEQFF	TGTGCCAGCAGTTTAGCGTCGATCCACAATGAGCAGTTCTTC
TRBJ1-4	.	.	15	TRBV15	CATSPAGPTNEKLFF	TGTGCCACCAGCCCAGCCGGGCCAACTAATGAAAAACTGTTTTTT
TRBJ1-5	.	.	14	TRBV28	CASSLRDPNQPQHF	TGTGCCAGCAGTTTGAGGGACCCCAATCAGCCCCAGCATTTT
TRBJ2-3	.	.	16	TRBV28	CASSPAGWRSTDTQYF	TGTGCCAGCAGCCCCGCGGGCTGGCGGTCGACAGATACGCAGTATTTT
TRBJ1-2	.	.	14	TRBV21-1	CASSRDIQNYGYTF	TGTGCCAGCAGCAGGGACATCCAAAACTATGGCTACACCTTC
TRBJ2-5	.	.	15	TRBV7-2	CASSPPGQYRETQYF	TGTGCCAGCAGCCCACCAGGCCAGTACAGAGAGACCCAGTACTTC
TRBJ1-4	.	.	15	TRBV5-1	CASSLAQTTNEKLFF	TGCGCCAGCAGCTTGGCCCAGACAACTAATGAAAAACTGTTTTTT
TRBJ1-1	.	.	12	TRBV6-1	CASSEAGGEAFF	TGTGCCAGCAGTGAAGCAGGGGGTGAAGCTTTCTTT
TRBJ1-1	.	.	14	TRBV7-3	CASSRSGARTEAFF	TGTGCCAGCAGCCGGTCGGGGGCGCGCACTGAAGCTTTCTTT
TRBJ2-3	.	.	14	TRBV3-1/TRBV3-2	CASSQRGEVDTQYF	TGTGCCAGCAGCCAAAGGGGGGAGGTAGATACGCAGTATTTT
TRBJ2-1	.	.	15	TRBV7-9	CASRTGERVNNEQFF	TGTGCCAGCCGCACGGGAGAGCGGGTTAACAATGAGCAGTTCTTC
TRBJ2-5	.	TRBD2	17	TRBV24-1	CATSNPIAGDSLETQYF	TGTGCCACCAGCAACCCGATAGCGGGGGACTCTTTGGAGACCCAGTACTTC
TRBJ1-1	.	.	11	TRBV11-3	CASRDAGQAFF	TGTGCCAGCAGAGACGCGGGACAAGCTTTCTTT
TRBJ2-1	.	.	14	TRBV5-6	CASTPLGTGNEQFF	TGTGCCAGCACCCCCCTCGGGACGGGGAATGAGCAGTTCTTC
TRBJ2-7	.	.	13	TRBV7-2	CASSLELRDEQYF	TGTGCCAGCAGCTTAGAGCTAAGAGACGAGCAGTACTTC
TRBJ1-2	once	.	14	TRBV24-1	CATSDPGRAYGYTF	TGTGCCACCAGTGATCCAGGCCGGGCCTATGGCTACACCTTC
TRBJ1-2	.	TRBD1	15	TRBV6-2/TRBV6-3	CASSYSQRDRECYTF	TGTGCCAGCAGTTACTCGCAACGGGACAGGGAATGCTACACCTTC
TRBJ2-3	once	.	18	TRBV24-1	CATSDNSGLPSSTDTQYF	TGTGCCACCAGTGATAATTCGGGCCTTCCGTCTAGCACAGATACGCAGTATTTT
TRBJ2-1	once	.	13	TRBV7-9	CASSLATGTEQFF	TGTGCCAGCAGCTTAGCTACCGGGACGGAGCAGTTCTTC
TRBJ1-2	.	.	13	TRBV5-4	CASSLVGAGGYTF	TGTGCCAGCAGCTTGGTCGGGGCGGGTGGCTACACCTTC
TRBJ2-7	.	.	15	TRBV5-4	CASSLGPASSYEQYF	TGTGCCAGCAGCTTGGGGCCGGCGAGCTCCTACGAGCAGTACTTC
TRBJ2-1	.	.	14	TRBV7-8	CASSLLLTFGEQFF	TGTGCCAGCAGCTTATTACTGACCTTTGGTGAGCAGTTCTTC
TRBJ1-1	.	.	13	TRBV11-2	CASSWGPSVGAFF	TGTGCCAGCAGTTGGGGCCCATCGGTTGGGGCTTTCTTT
TRBJ1-1	once	.	15	TRBV6-2/TRBV6-3	CASSYGQIPNTEAFF	TGTGCCAGCAGTTACGGGCAGATACCTAACACTGAAGCTTTCTTT
TRBJ1-2	once	TRBD1	16	TRBV6-5	CASSYNRGQANYGYTF	TGTGCCAGCAGTTACAACAGGGGGCAAGCTAACTATGGCTACACCTTC
TRBJ2-1	.	TRBD2	18	TRBV11-2	CASSFPLERASGRNEQFF	TGTGCCAGCAGCTTCCCTCTCGAAAGGGCTAGCGGGAGGAATGAGCAGTTCTTC
TRBJ1-6	once	.	14	TRBV2	CASSETGSNSPLHF	TGTGCCAGCAGTGAAACAGGTTCCAATTCACCCCTCCACTTT
TRBJ2-2	.	.	14	TRBV9	CACSQASNTGELFF	TGTGCCTGCTCCCAGGCCTCGAACACCGGGGAGCTGTTTTTT
TRBJ1-6	.	TRBD1	15	TRBV9	CASSIAGQGGSPLHF	TGTGCCAGCAGCATAGCGGGACAGGGAGGTTCACCCCTCCACTTT
TRBJ1-5	few	.	13	TRBV2	CASQRDENQPQHF	TGTGCCAGCCAACGGGACGAAAATCAGCCCCAGCATTTT
TRBJ1-1	.	.	13	TRBV11-2	CASSSQAGSEAFF	TGTGCCAGCAGCTCACAAGCGGGGTCTGAAGCTTTCTTT
TRBJ1-3	.	TRBD1	14	TRBV2	CASRGDSSGNTIYF	TGTGCCAGCAGGGGGGACAGCTCTGGAAACACCATATATTTT
TRBJ1-1	.	.	11	TRBV24-1	CATERNGQAFF	TGTGCCACCGAGCGAAACGGACAAGCTTTCTTT
TRBJ1-2	.	.	14	TRBV10-3	CAISERWGIGGYTF	TGTGCCATCAGTGAGCGGTGGGGAATCGGCGGCTACACCTTC
TRBJ2-1	once	TRBD2	15	TRBV7-6	CASSLGLAGGIEQFF	TGTGCCAGCAGCTTAGGACTAGCGGGGGGGATTGAGCAGTTCTTC
TRBJ1-1	.	TRBD1	14	TRBV9	CASSALTGGTEAFF	TGTGCCAGCAGCGCCCTGACAGGGGGCACTGAAGCTTTCTTT